This T cell receptor (beta chain) was sequenced in a study of T cell changes during pregnancy in multiple sclerosis (dated by TCRdb to about 2019). In the study overall: Changes in the T cell repertoire over the course of pregnancy were examined in this study in women with multiple sclerosis.

Library generation was performed with the immunoSEQ multiplex PCR assay. The table comes from immuneACCESS by way of TCRdb, which keeps in-frame sequences with V and J called. Part of the clones is missing from these tables; in studies checked, under half for an unresolved V gene and the rest for unknown reasons. Counted in this sample were tens of thousands of clones; about 90% of them appeared once. The top ten constitute 0.5% to 0.75% of the sample. V is cut by 5 bases and J by 8 bases, and the space between the germline ends is 10 bases. Including cysteine and phenylalanine, the CDR3 has 12 amino acids. The sequence is cut down to CDR3 DNA, 36 bases in frame from base 1. From a lookup of the germline V gene (reference sequence), CDR1 and CDR2 are SEHNR and FQNEAQ. In regard to this clone: Its cognate antigen has yet to be identified. Nothing much larger sits one base from this clone, and base qualities are not available.

The specimen was CD4+ T cells from peripheral blood mononuclear cells, collected in the first trimester of pregnancy. This chain is built from TRBV7-9 and TRBJ2-1; the D gene identity is not certain. The origin of this receptor is a female donor with multiple sclerosis, enrolled in a pregnancy study. The bases read TGTGCCAGCAGCCCTACTAATGATGAGCAGTTCTTC. This encodes CASSPTNDEQFF.